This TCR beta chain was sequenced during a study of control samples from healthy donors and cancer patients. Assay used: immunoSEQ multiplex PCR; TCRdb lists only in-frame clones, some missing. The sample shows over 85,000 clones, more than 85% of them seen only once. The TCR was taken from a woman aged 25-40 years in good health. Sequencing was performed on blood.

CDR3 nucleotide sequence: TGTGCCAGTAGGGACAGGGAGAGGCAGCCCCAGCATTTT. Translated, it gives CASRDRERQPQHF. The chain combines TRBV19 with TRBJ1-5; TRBD1 agrees at 8 bases. V lost 6 bases and J lost 7; bases outside the gene matches: 5. The CDR3 runs to 13 residues. Per germline, CDR1 LNHDA and CDR2 SQIVND (reference sequence).